This paragraph covers one T cell receptor (beta chain) sequence. This record belongs to a study of blood T cell repertoires in COVID-19. The overall study: Material from acute and convalescent COVID-19 was sourced from the United States, Italy and Spain. PBMCs, B-cell-depleted T cells, or T cells provided the cDNA or gDNA that made up the material.

Two negative PCRs, clearance, or symptom resolution characterized the recovered Cohort 3 donors. CDR3 length equals 15 residues. The V gene's germline CDR1 is MNHEY and CDR2 SVGAGI. Trimming stripped 6 bases from V and 0 bases from J, with 12 bases between. Sequencing used immunoSEQ multiplex PCR; TCRdb keeps in-frame clones, though not all of them. The repertoire holds roughly 250,000 clones, with 80% to 90% as singletons. The sequenced material came from PBMCs or T cells enriched from blood (not recorded which). This receptor was taken from a woman younger than 35 who had recovered from COVID-19. The J gene is TRBJ1-3, the V gene TRBV6-5; no clear D. The CDR3 loop reads CASRLNGVSGNTIYF. In DNA, the CDR3 is TGTGCCAGCAGGCTTAACGGGGTCTCTGGAAACACCATATATTTT.